Sequencing of this T cell receptor (beta chain) was carried out in a study of CD8+ T cells in alopecia areata. The treatment: oral pan-JAK inhibitor, 5-10 mg twice daily. About this clone: Its specificity is unknown.

Study conclusions and caveats: Persistence in scalp and blood during tofacitinib was observed for many expanded lesional clones. The study found higher clonality in lesional than normal scalp, especially in alopecia totalis/universalis.

RNA, once extracted, was reverse transcribed into cDNA for use as the sequencing template. Sequenced by immunoSEQ multiplex PCR; TCRdb stores in-frame clones only, minus some. This sample has 200,000 to 250,000 clones; 64% occur once, and the top ten carry about 4%. This TCR was recovered from a human donor with alopecia areata. Specimen: CD4+ T cells sorted from blood, collected at week 4, from a patient treated with tofacitinib.

The CDR3 spells CASSSTGPNTDTQYF. The CDR3, as DNA: TGTGCCAGCAGCTCCACGGGACCTAACACAGATACGCAGTATTTT. The V and J genes are TRBV7-2 and TRBJ2-3, with D tentatively TRBD1 or TRBD2 (5 bases each). Germline values: CDR1 SGHTA, CDR2 FQGNSA. V lost 4 bases, J lost 2 bases, and 13 bases lay in between. The CDR3 contains 15 residues.